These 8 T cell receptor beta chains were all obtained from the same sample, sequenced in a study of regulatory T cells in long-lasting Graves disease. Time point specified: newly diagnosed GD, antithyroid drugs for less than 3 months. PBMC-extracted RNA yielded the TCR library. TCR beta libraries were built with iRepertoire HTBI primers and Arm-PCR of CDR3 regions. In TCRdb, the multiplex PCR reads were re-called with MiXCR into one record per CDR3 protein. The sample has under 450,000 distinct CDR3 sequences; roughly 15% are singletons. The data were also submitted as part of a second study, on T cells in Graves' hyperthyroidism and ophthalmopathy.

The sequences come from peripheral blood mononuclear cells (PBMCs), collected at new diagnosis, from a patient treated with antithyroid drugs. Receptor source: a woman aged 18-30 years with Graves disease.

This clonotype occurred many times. This chain's CDR3 is CASSSRRSGLAGVEQYF. The CDR3 nucleotides read TGTGCCAGCAGCTCCCGGAGGAGTGGACTAGCGGGAGTCGAGCAGTACTTC. This chain joins TRBV11-3 and TRBJ2-7; 13 positions agree with TRBD2. The V segment lost 4 bases and the J segment 6 bases; nucleotides outside the gene matches: 12. In germline, CDR1 is SGHNT, CDR2 YENEEA. The CDR3 is 17 amino acids.

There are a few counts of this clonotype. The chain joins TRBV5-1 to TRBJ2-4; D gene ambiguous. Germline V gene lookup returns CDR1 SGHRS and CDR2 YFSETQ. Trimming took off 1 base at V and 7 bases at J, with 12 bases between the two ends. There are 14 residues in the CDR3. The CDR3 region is CASSLSVSENIQYF. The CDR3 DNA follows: TGCGCCAGCAGCTTGTCAGTTTCCGAGAACATTCAGTACTTC.

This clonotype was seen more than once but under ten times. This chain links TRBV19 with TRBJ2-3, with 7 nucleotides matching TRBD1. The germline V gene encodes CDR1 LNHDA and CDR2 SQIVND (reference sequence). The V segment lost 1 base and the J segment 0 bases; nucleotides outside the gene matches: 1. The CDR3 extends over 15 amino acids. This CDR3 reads CASSIGQGSTDTQYF. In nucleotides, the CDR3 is TGTGCCAGTAGTATAGGACAGGGCAGCACAGATACGCAGTATTTT.

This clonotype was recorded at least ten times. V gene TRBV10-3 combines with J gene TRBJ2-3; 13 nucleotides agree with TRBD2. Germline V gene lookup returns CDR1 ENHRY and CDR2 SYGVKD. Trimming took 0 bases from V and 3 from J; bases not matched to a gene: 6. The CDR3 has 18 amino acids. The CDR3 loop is CAISESTSGGPGTDTQYF. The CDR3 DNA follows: TGTGCCATCAGTGAGTCGACTAGCGGGGGGCCGGGGACAGATACGCAGTATTTT.

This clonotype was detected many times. This CDR3 reads CAWSVRVAYNEQFF. For the CDR3, the DNA is TGTGCCTGGAGTGTTAGGGTTGCCTACAATGAGCAGTTCTTC. This rearrangement joins TRBV30 to TRBJ2-1; D is unclear. Trimming shortened V by 0 bases and J by 2 bases, and 8 bases separated the two germline ends. This CDR3 comprises 14 residues. Germline CDR1 and CDR2: GTSNPN and SVGIG (reference sequence).

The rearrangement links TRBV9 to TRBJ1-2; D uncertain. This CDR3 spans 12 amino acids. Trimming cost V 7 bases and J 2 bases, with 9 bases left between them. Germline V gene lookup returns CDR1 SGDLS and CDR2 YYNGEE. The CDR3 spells CASQRGNYGYTF. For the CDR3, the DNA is TGTGCCAGCCAACGGGGAAACTATGGCTACACCTTC.

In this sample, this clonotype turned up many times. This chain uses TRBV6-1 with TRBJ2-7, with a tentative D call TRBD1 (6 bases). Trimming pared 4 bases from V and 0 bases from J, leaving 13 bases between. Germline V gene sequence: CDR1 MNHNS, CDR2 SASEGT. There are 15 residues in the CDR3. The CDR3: CASSARQELSYEQYF. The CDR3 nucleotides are TGTGCCAGCAGTGCCCGACAGGAACTCTCCTACGAGCAGTACTTC.

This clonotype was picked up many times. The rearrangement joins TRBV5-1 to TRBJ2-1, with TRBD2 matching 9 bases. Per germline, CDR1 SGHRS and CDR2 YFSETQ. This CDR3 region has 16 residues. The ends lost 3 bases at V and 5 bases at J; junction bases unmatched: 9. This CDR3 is CASSSALAGGNNEQFF. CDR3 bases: TGCGCCAGCAGCTCGGCTCTGGCGGGGGGGAACAATGAGCAGTTCTTC.